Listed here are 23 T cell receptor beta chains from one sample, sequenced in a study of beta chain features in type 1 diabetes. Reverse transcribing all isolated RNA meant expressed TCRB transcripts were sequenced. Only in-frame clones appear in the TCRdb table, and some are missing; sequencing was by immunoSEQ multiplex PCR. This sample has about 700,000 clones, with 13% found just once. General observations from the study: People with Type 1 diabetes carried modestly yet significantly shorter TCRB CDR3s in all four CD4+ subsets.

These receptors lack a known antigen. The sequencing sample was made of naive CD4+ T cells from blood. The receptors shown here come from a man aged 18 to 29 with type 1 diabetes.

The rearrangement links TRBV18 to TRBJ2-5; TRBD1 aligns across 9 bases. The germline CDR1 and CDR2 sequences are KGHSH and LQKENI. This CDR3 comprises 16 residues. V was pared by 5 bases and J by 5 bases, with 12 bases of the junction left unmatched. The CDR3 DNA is TGTGCCAGCTCATCTACCGGGACAGGGACTTGGGAGACCCAGTACTTC. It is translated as CASSSTGTGTWETQYF.

The CDR3: CSVATGAPAYNEQFF. The CDR3 DNA follows: TGCAGCGTAGCCACAGGGGCCCCGGCCTACAATGAGCAGTTCTTC. The chain has TRBV29-1 and TRBJ2-1, with 7 bases lining up with TRBD1. Germline CDR1 reads SQVTM; CDR2 reads ANQGSEA. The CDR3 covers 15 residues. V trimming: 6 bases; J trimming: 2 bases; junction bases outside the gene matches: 10.

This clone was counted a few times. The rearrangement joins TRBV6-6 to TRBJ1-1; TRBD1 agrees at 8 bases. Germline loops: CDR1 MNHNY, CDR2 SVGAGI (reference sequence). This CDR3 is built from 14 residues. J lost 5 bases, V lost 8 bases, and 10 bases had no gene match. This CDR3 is CASCVSGGETEAFF. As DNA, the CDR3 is TGTGCCAGCTGCGTATCAGGGGGCGAGACTGAAGCTTTCTTT.

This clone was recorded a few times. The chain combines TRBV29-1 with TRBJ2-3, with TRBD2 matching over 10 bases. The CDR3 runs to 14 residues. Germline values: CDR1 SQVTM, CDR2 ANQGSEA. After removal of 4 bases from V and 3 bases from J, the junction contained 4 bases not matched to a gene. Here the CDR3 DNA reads TGCAGCGTTGGGGTACTAGCGGGGACAGATACGCAGTATTTT. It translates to CSVGVLAGTDTQYF.

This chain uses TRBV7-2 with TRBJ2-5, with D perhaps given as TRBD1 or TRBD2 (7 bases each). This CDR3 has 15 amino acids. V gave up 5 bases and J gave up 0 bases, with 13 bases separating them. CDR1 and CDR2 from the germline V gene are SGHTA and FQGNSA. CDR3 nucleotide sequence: TGTGCCAGCAGCCCGCAGGGGGGGTACCAAGAGACCCAGTACTTC. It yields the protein CASSPQGGYQETQYF.

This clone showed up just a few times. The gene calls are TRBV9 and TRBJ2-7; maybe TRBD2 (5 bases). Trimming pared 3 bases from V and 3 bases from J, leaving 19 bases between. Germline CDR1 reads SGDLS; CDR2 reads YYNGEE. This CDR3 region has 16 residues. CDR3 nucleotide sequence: TGTGCCAGCAGCGCCGGAGGTACGAACCTTGGCTACGAGCAGTACTTC. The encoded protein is CASSAGGTNLGYEQYF.

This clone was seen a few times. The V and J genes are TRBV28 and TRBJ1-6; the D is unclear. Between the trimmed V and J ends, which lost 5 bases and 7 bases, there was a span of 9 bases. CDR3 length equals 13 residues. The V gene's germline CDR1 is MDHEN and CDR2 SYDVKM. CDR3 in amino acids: CASSPGQNSPLHF. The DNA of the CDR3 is TGTGCCAGCAGTCCCGGCCAGAATTCACCCCTCCACTTT. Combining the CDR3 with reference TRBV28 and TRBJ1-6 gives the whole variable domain DVKVTQSSRYLVKRTGEKVFLECVQDMDHENMFWYRQDPGLGLRLIYFSYDVKMKEKGDIPEGYSVSREKKERFSLILESASTNQTSMYLCASSPGQNSPLHFGNGTRLTVT.

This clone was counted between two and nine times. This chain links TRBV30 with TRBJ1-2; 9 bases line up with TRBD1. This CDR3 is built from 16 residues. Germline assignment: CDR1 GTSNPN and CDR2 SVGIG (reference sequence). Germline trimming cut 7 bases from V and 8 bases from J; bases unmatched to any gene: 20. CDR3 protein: CASTNLPGQGTGGYTF. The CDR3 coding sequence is TGTGCCTCGACGAACCTACCGGGACAGGGCACCGGGGGCTACACCTTC.

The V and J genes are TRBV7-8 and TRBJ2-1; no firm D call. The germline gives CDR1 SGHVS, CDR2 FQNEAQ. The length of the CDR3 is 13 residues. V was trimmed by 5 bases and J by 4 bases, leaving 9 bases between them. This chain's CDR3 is CASSPSRYNEQFF. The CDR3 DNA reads TGTGCCAGCAGCCCCAGCAGATACAATGAGCAGTTCTTC.

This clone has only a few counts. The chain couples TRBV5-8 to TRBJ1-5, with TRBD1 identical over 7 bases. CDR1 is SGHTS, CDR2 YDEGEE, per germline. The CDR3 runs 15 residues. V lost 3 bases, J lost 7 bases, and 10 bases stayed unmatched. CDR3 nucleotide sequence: TGTGCCAGCAGCTCAGGGACAGAAGGCGTCCAGCCCCAGCATTTT. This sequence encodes CASSSGTEGVQPQHF.

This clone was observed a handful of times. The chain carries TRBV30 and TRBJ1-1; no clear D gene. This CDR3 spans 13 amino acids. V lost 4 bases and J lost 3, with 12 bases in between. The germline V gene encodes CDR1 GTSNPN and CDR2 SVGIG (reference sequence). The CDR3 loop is CAWTRTFDTEAFF. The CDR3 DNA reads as TGTGCCTGGACCCGGACTTTCGACACTGAAGCTTTCTTT. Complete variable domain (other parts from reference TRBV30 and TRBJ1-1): SQTIHQWPATLVQPVGSPLSLECTVEGTSNPNLYWYRQAAGRGLQLLFYSVGIGQISSEVPQNLSASRPQDRQFILSSKKLLLSDSGFYLCAWTRTFDTEAFFGQGTRLTVV.

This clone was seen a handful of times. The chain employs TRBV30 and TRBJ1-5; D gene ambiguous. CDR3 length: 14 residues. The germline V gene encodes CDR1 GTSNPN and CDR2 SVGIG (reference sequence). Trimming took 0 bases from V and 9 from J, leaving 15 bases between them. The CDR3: CAWSVSAAIMPQHF. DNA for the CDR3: TGTGCCTGGAGTGTATCGGCAGCAATCATGCCCCAGCATTTT.

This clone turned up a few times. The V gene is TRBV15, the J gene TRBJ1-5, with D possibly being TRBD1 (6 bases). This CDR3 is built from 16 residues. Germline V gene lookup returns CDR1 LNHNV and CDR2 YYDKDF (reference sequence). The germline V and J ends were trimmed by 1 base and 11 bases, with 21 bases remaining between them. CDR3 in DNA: TGTGCCACCAGCAGAGTTATTTCCCAGGGGACCCAAGCCCAGCATTTT. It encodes CATSRVISQGTQAQHF.

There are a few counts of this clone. Written as DNA, the CDR3 is TGTGCCAGCAGCTTAGAGGGAGACAGGGGGGGGACCCAGTACTTC. This encodes CASSLEGDRGGTQYF. The chain combines TRBV7-2 with TRBJ2-5; TRBD1 matches 9 bases. The CDR3 contains 15 residues. The ends lost 1 base at V and 7 bases at J; junction bases unmatched: 7. Germline V CDR1 and CDR2: SGHTA, FQGNSA.

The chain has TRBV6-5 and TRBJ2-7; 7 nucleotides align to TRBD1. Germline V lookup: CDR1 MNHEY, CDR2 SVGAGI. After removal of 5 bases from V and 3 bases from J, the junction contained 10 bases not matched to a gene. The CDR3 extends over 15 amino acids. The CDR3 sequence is CASSRPGTVLYEQYF. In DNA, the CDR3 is TGTGCCAGCAGTCGTCCCGGGACAGTCCTCTACGAGCAGTACTTC.

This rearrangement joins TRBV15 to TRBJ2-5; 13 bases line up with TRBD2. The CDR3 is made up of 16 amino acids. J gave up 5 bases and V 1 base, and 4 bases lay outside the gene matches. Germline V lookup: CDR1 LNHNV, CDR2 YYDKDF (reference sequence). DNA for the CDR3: TGTGCCACCAGCAGAGCACTAGCGGGGGGGCAGGAGACCCAGTACTTC. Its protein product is CATSRALAGGQETQYF. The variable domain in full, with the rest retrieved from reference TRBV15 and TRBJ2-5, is DAMVIQNPRYQVTQFGKPVTLSCSQTLNHNVMYWYQQKSSQAPKLLFHYYDKDFNNEADTPDNFQSRRPNTSFCFLDIRSPGLGDTAMYLCATSRALAGGQETQYFGPGTRLLVL.

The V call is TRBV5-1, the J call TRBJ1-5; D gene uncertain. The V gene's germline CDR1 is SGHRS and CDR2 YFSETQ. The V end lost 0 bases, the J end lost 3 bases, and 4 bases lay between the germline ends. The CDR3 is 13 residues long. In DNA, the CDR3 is TGCGCCAGCAGCTTGGATCCCAATCAGCCCCAGCATTTT. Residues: CASSLDPNQPQHF.

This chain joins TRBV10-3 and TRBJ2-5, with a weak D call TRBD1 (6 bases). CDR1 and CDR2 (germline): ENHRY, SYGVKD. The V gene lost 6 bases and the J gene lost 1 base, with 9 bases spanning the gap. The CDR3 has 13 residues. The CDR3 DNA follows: TGTGCCATCAGAGAGACAGGCCAAGAGACCCAGTACTTC. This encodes CAIRETGQETQYF.

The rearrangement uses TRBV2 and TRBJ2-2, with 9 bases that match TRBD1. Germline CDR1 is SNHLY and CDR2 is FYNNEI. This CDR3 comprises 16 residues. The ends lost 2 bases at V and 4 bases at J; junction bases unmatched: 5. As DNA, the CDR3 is TGTGCCAGCAGTGAATGGGGACAGGGTAGCACCGGGGAGCTGTTTTTT. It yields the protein CASSEWGQGSTGELFF.

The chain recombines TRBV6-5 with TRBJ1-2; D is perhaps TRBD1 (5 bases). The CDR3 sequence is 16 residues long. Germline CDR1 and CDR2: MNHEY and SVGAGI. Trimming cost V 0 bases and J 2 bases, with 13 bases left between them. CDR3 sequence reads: CASSYSKLRGNYGYTF. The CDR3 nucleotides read TGTGCCAGCAGTTACTCGAAATTGCGGGGGAACTATGGCTACACCTTC.

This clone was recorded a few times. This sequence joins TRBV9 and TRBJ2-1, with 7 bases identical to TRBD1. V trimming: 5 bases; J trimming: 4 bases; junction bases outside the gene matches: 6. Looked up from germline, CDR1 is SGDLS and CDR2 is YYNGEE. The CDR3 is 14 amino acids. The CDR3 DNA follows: TGTGCCAGCAGTGACCGGGACAGATACAATGAGCAGTTCTTC. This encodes CASSDRDRYNEQFF. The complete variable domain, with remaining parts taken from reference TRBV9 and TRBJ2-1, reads DSGVTQTPKHLITATGQRVTLRCSPRSGDLSVYWYQQSLDQGLQFLIQYYNGEERAKGNILERFSAQQFPDLHSELNLSSLELGDSALYFCASSDRDRYNEQFFGPGTRLTVL.

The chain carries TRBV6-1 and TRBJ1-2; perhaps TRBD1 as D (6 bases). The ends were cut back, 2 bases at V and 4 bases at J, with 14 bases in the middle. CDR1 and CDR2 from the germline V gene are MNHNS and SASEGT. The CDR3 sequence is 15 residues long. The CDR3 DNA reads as TGTGCCAGCAGTGAAAGTGCAGGGGCCATCTATGGCTACACCTTC. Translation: CASSESAGAIYGYTF.

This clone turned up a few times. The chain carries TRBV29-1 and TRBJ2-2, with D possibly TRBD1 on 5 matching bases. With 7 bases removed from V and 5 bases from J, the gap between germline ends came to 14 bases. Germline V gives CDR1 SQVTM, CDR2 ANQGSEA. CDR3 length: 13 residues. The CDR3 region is CSARPTATGELFF. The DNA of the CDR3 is TGCAGCGCCCGCCCGACAGCAACCGGGGAGCTGTTTTTT.